This T cell receptor beta chain was documented in a study of cytomegalovirus exposure and HLA in healthy donors. Regarding the study as a whole: The authors judged a highly shared variant cluster likely a sequencing artifact. Presence/absence analysis assumed near-uniform sequencing depth across donors.

The sample holds a few counts of this clone. The antigen is undetermined. PCR employed 60 Vbeta and 13 Jbeta primers. In the study's own analysis: An analysis performed later counted roughly 80 million unique TCR beta chains (roughly 11 million of them shared). Using immunoSEQ multiplex PCR, the repertoire was profiled, and TCRdb retains in-frame clones only, with some absent. The D gene and trimming were derived from the DNA, and the V and J assignments and clone size from that table. The repertoire holds 85,000 to 130,000 clones, with roughly a tenth as singletons. Each donor was healthy, and each was a bone marrow donor. Germline lookup yields CDR1 SGHNT and CDR2 YENEEA. V lost 6 bases and J 5 bases, leaving 15 bases between the germline ends. This CDR3 comprises 14 residues.

Material: PBMCs. The J gene is TRBJ2-3, the V gene TRBV11-3; D is perhaps TRBD1 (6 bases). The sequence derives from a man aged 40-49 years in good health and CMV-seropositive. The CDR3 region is CASRILAGEDTQYF. The CDR3 DNA sequence: TGTGCCAGCAGGATACTCGCAGGGGAAGATACGCAGTATTTT. Combining the CDR3 with reference TRBV11-3 and TRBJ2-3 gives the whole variable domain EAGVVQSPRYKIIEKKQPVAFWCNPISGHNTLYWYLQNLGQGPELLIRYENEEAVDDSQLPKDRFSAERLKGVDSTLKIQPAELGDSAVYLCASRILAGEDTQYFGPGTRLTVL.